The 17 T cell receptor beta chains presented below share a single source sample, sequenced in a study of cytomegalovirus exposure and HLA in healthy donors. This PCR relied on a set of 60 Vbeta primers and 13 Jbeta primers. Profiling relied on immunoSEQ multiplex PCR, and the TCRdb table lists in-frame clones only, not all of them. The sample includes about 160,000 clones. Sample: PBMCs. The receptors originated from a young man in good health and CMV-seronegative.

V is TRBV7-9 and J is TRBJ2-5; a weak D match, TRBD2 (5 bases). Trimming shortened V by 2 bases and J by 3 bases, and 7 bases separated the two germline ends. CDR1 and CDR2 from the germline V gene are SEHNR and FQNEAQ (reference sequence). This CDR3 has 13 amino acids. CDR3 nucleotide sequence: TGTGCCAGCAGCTTACGAGCGGAAGAGACCCAGTACTTC. It specifies CASSLRAEETQYF.

The rearrangement uses TRBV19 and TRBJ2-1, with 8 positions matching TRBD2. This CDR3 has 15 residues. The germline gives CDR1 LNHDA, CDR2 SQIVND (reference sequence). The V segment lost 3 bases and the J segment 6 bases; nucleotides outside the gene matches: 7. The CDR3 DNA reads as TGTGCCAGTAGTATGCCGGGACTAGATCCCAATGAGCAGTTCTTC. Residues: CASSMPGLDPNEQFF.

The chain joins TRBV28 to TRBJ1-2, with 7 bases that match TRBD1. The V segment lost 7 bases and the J segment 2 bases; nucleotides outside the gene matches: 4. Per germline, CDR1 MDHEN and CDR2 SYDVKM. CDR3 length: 13 amino acids. The CDR3 protein is CASTLTGNYGYTF. Written as DNA, the CDR3 is TGTGCCAGCACCCTGACAGGGAACTATGGCTACACCTTC.

This chain connects TRBV12-5 to TRBJ2-3; 13 bases map to TRBD2. V shed 4 bases, J shed 2 bases, and the junction held 6 bases outside the gene matches. Per germline, CDR1 LGHNT and CDR2 FRNRAP. The CDR3 length is 17 residues. CDR3 sequence: CASGWTSGRGDTDTQYF. For the CDR3, the DNA is TGTGCTAGTGGTTGGACTAGCGGGAGAGGTGACACAGATACGCAGTATTTT.

V usage is TRBV5-1 and J usage is TRBJ2-6; no firm D call. V lost 1 base, J lost 0 bases, and 5 bases lay in between. From germline, CDR1 is SGHRS and CDR2 YFSETQ. This CDR3 has 15 amino acids. CDR3 in DNA: TGCGCCAGCAGCTTGACAGCCTCTGGGGCCAACGTCCTGACTTTC. This gives the protein CASSLTASGANVLTF.

V usage is TRBV18 and J usage is TRBJ1-1; TRBD1 agrees at 9 bases. V gave up 5 bases and J gave up 4 bases; unmatched junction bases: 11. This CDR3 is built from 16 residues. CDR1 KGHSH and CDR2 LQKENI come from the germline V gene. The CDR3 DNA is TGTGCCAGCTCATATGGGACAGGGACGAGTGGCACTGAAGCTTTCTTT. It yields the protein CASSYGTGTSGTEAFF.

The CDR3 protein is CASSDWRGGLFF. The CDR3 nucleotides are TGTGCCAGCAGCGACTGGCGGGGTGGGCTGTTTTTT. The J gene is TRBJ2-2, the V gene TRBV2; a weak D match, TRBD2 (6 bases). The V end lost 6 bases, the J end lost 13 bases, and 15 bases lay between the germline ends. The germline V gene has CDR1 SNHLY and CDR2 FYNNEI. This CDR3 region has 12 residues. Full variable domain (rest looked up from reference TRBV2 and TRBJ2-2): EPEVTQTPSHQVTQMGQEVILRCVPISNHLYFYWYRQILGQKVEFLVSFYNNEISEKSEIFDDQFSVERPDGSNFTLKIRSTKLEDSAMYFCASSDWRGGLFFGEGSRLTVL.

The DNA for the CDR3 is TGTGCCAGCAGTTATGGCCCCGGGGACAGTTATGGCTACACCTTC. Encoded protein: CASSYGPGDSYGYTF. The chain uses TRBV28 and TRBJ1-2; 7 nucleotides agree with TRBD1. V lost 4 bases and J lost 5; bases outside the gene matches: 10. The CDR3 length is 15 residues. In germline, CDR1 is MDHEN, CDR2 SYDVKM.

This chain joins TRBV11-3 and TRBJ2-4, with TRBD1 identical over 7 bases. From germline, CDR1 is SGHNT and CDR2 YENEEA. V shed 5 bases, J shed 6 bases, and the junction held 7 bases outside the gene matches. This CDR3 has 14 residues. The CDR3 bases are TGTGCCAGCAGCGCCAGACAGGGATTAAACATTCAGTACTTC. Encoded protein: CASSARQGLNIQYF.

This chain links TRBV15 with TRBJ1-4; 9 bases are a match to TRBD1. The CDR3 is 15 amino acids. V gave up 3 bases and J gave up 4 bases; unmatched junction bases: 3. The germline V gene encodes CDR1 LNHNV and CDR2 YYDKDF (reference sequence). The CDR3 loop reads CATSSGQGNNEKLFF. DNA for the CDR3: TGTGCCACCAGCAGCGGACAGGGGAATAATGAAAAACTGTTTTTT.

The chain combines TRBV4-3 with TRBJ1-4; the D is unclear. Germline-derived CDR1 and CDR2 are LGHNA and YSLEER. The V and J ends lost 0 bases and 0 bases respectively, with 8 bases between them. This CDR3 has 16 amino acids. Written as DNA, the CDR3 is TGCGCCAGCAGCCAAGATTCGCAGACAACTAATGAAAAACTGTTTTTT. Protein: CASSQDSQTTNEKLFF.

The chain employs TRBV6-1 and TRBJ1-2, with 10 bases identical to TRBD1. The V gene's germline CDR1 is MNHNS and CDR2 SASEGT. J lost 5 bases, V lost 5 bases, and 2 bases had no gene match. CDR3 size: 13 residues. The CDR3 nucleotides are TGTGCCAGCAGTACGGACAGGGGGTATGGCTACACCTTC. It encodes CASSTDRGYGYTF.

The chain uses TRBV6-1 and TRBJ2-1; 8 nucleotides line up with TRBD2. The CDR3 is 14 residues long. Germline lookup yields CDR1 MNHNS and CDR2 SASEGT. V was pared by 2 bases and J by 8 bases, with 5 bases of the junction left unmatched. In DNA form, the CDR3 reads TGTGCCAGCAGTGAACTAGCGGGTATGGATGAGCAGTTCTTC. This codes for CASSELAGMDEQFF.

This chain joins TRBV5-1 and TRBJ2-7, with D possibly being TRBD1 (6 bases). V lost 3 bases and J 6 bases, leaving 16 bases between the germline ends. Germline V gene lookup returns CDR1 SGHRS and CDR2 YFSETQ. The CDR3 totals 14 residues. The CDR3 region is CASSWNRAKGEQYF. DNA of the CDR3: TGCGCCAGCAGCTGGAACAGGGCGAAAGGCGAGCAGTACTTC.

This sequence joins TRBV19 and TRBJ1-4; 11 bases fit TRBD1. V lost 8 bases, J lost 3 bases, and 2 bases stayed unmatched. The CDR3 loop spans 14 amino acids. Per germline, CDR1 LNHDA and CDR2 SQIVND (reference sequence). CDR3 DNA: TGTGCCAGTGCGGGACAGGGGGCTAATGAAAAACTGTTTTTT. Protein sequence: CASAGQGANEKLFF.

This sequence joins TRBV4-2 and TRBJ2-7, with a tentative D call TRBD2 (6 bases). Germline CDR1 reads LGHNA; CDR2 reads YNFKEQ. This CDR3 has 17 amino acids. V was shortened by 0 bases and J by 2 bases, with 17 bases between the two germline ends. This chain's CDR3 is CASSQETSGLLPYEQYF. The CDR3 nucleotides are TGTGCCAGCAGCCAAGAGACCTCGGGACTCCTCCCCTACGAGCAGTACTTC.

The chain recombines TRBV6-6 with TRBJ1-3; D is unclear. Germline V CDR1 and CDR2: MNHNY, SVGAGI (reference sequence). The CDR3 length is 15 residues. V lost 1 base and J 4 bases, leaving 11 bases between the germline ends. CDR3 nucleotides: TGTGCCAGCAGTTACTTAGCGGACGGGGGAAACACCATATATTTT. Protein sequence: CASSYLADGGNTIYF.